Following are 8 T cell receptor beta chains from one sample sequenced in a study of blood T cell repertoires in COVID-19. Profiled with immunoSEQ multiplex PCR; TCRdb holds only in-frame clones, not every one. The sample holds under 300,000 clones; roughly 79% are singletons and the top ten take about 15%. The sequenced sample consisted of PBMCs or T cells enriched from blood (not recorded which). The receptor source for this set is a man in his forties or fifties who had recovered from COVID-19.

The rearrangement joins TRBV6-5 to TRBJ1-2; D is possibly TRBD1 (6 bases). V was shortened by 6 bases and J by 2 bases, with 10 bases between the two germline ends. CDR1 and CDR2 from the germline V gene are MNHEY and SVGAGI. The CDR3 spans 13 residues. As DNA, the CDR3 is TGTGCCAGCAGCGGACAGTTGAACTATGGCTACACCTTC. Residues: CASSGQLNYGYTF.

The chain combines TRBV30 with TRBJ1-1, with 10 bases lining up with TRBD1. The V gene's germline CDR1 is GTSNPN and CDR2 SVGIG (reference sequence). The CDR3 covers 13 residues. Trimming cost V 5 bases and J 4 bases; bases outside gene matches: 4. The CDR3 sequence: CAWWGDRGTEAFF. The CDR3 DNA sequence: TGTGCCTGGTGGGGGGACAGGGGCACTGAAGCTTTCTTT.

The chain recombines TRBV3-1 (or the pseudogene TRBV3-2) with TRBJ1-5; 7 positions agree with TRBD1. The germline CDR1 and CDR2 sequences are LGHDT and YNNKEL (reference sequence). The CDR3 consists of 14 residues. The J segment lost 7 bases and the V segment lost 0 bases, leaving 3 bases of the junction unmatched. The CDR3 region is CASSQEFRGQPQHF. The CDR3 DNA sequence: TGTGCCAGCAGCCAAGAATTCAGGGGGCAGCCCCAGCATTTT.

CDR3 nucleotides: TGTGCCACCGGCTGGTCTAGCGACTCCTACGAGCAGTACTTC. This gives the protein CATGWSSDSYEQYF. The chain recombines TRBV15 with TRBJ2-7; D may be TRBD2 (6 bases). Looked up from germline, CDR1 is LNHNV and CDR2 is YYDKDF (reference sequence). The CDR3 has 14 amino acids. Trimming took off 8 bases at V and 0 bases at J, with 14 bases between the two ends. The variable domain in full, completed from reference TRBV15 and TRBJ2-7, reads DAMVIQNPRYQVTQFGKPVTLSCSQTLNHNVMYWYQQKSSQAPKLLFHYYDKDFNNEADTPDNFQSRRPNTSFCFLDIRSPGLGDTAMYLCATGWSSDSYEQYFGPGTRLTVT.

This clone turned up a few times. The genes are TRBV7-8 and TRBJ2-1; D is possibly TRBD2 (6 bases). The CDR3 runs 20 residues. In germline, CDR1 is SGHVS, CDR2 FQNEAQ. V lost 2 bases and J 0 bases, leaving 23 bases between the germline ends. CDR3 bases: TGTGCCAGCAGCTTACCCGGAGCTAGCGTAACCCTCGCCTCCTACAATGAGCAGTTCTTC. It is translated as CASSLPGASVTLASYNEQFF.

This chain connects TRBV30 to TRBJ1-1, with D unclear. There are 12 residues in the CDR3. CDR1 is GTSNPN, CDR2 SVGIG, per germline (reference sequence). Trimming left V 1 base short and J 5 bases short, with 8 bases between. The CDR3 sequence: CAWSDSRTEAFF. CDR3 in DNA: TGTGCCTGGAGTGATAGTCGGACTGAAGCTTTCTTT.

The rearrangement joins TRBV27 to TRBJ2-7; D unresolved. The CDR3 is made up of 14 amino acids. Germline V gene lookup returns CDR1 MNHEY and CDR2 SMNVEV (reference sequence). Between the trimmed V and J ends, which lost 2 bases and 0 bases, there was a span of 8 bases. In DNA form, the CDR3 reads TGTGCCAGCAGTTTAAAACTATCCTCCTACGAGCAGTACTTC. This gives the protein CASSLKLSSYEQYF.

The chain recombines TRBV2 with TRBJ1-1; 7 nucleotides match TRBD1. This CDR3 is built from 16 residues. V lost 6 bases to trimming and J lost 0 bases; unmatched junction nucleotides: 10. Germline-derived CDR1 and CDR2 are SNHLY and FYNNEI. The CDR3 sequence is CASSGPRQGLNTEAFF. The CDR3, as DNA: TGTGCCAGCAGCGGACCAAGACAGGGCTTGAACACTGAAGCTTTCTTT.